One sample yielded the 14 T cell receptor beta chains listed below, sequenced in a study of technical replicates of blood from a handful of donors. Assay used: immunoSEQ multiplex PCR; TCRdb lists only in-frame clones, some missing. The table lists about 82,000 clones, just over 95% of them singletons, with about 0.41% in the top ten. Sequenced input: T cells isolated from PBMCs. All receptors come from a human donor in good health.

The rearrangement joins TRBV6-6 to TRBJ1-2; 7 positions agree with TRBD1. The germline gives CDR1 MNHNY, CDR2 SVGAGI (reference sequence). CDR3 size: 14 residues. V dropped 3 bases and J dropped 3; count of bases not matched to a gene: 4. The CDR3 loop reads CASSYDREDYGYTF. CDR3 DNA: TGTGCCAGCAGTTATGACAGGGAAGACTATGGCTACACCTTC.

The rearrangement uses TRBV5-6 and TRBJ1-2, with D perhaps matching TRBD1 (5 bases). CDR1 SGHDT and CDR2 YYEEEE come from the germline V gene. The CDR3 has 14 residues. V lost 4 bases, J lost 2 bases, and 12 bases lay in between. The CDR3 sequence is CASSPAPGNYGYTF. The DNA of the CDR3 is TGTGCCAGCAGCCCGGCACCAGGGAACTATGGCTACACCTTC.

The DNA for the CDR3 is TGTGCCAGCAGCGTGGCACAGGGTAATGGCTACACCTTC. Protein product: CASSVAQGNGYTF. The chain combines TRBV9 with TRBJ1-2; maybe TRBD1 (6 bases). Germline values: CDR1 SGDLS, CDR2 YYNGEE. V lost 2 bases, J lost 6 bases, and 11 bases lay in between. The CDR3 sequence is 13 residues long.

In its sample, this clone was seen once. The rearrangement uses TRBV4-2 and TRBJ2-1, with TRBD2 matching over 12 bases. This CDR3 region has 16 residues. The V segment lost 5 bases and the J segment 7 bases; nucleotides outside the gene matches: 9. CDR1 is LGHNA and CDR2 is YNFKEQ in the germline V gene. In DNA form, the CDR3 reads TGTGCCAGCAGCAAAGGGGCCGGACTAGCGGGAAATGAGCAGTTCTTC. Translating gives CASSKGAGLAGNEQFF.

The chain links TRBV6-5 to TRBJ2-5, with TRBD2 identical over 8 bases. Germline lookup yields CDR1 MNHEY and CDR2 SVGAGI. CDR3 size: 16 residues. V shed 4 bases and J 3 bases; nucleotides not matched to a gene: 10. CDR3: CASSLTIAGRKETQYF. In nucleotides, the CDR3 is TGTGCCAGCAGTTTGACCATAGCGGGAAGGAAAGAGACCCAGTACTTC.

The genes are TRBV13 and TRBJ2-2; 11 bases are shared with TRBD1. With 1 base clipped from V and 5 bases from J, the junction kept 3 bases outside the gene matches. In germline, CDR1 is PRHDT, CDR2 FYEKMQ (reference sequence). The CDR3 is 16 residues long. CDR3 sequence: CASSLEGQGVTGELFF. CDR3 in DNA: TGTGCCAGCAGCTTAGAGGGACAGGGGGTAACCGGGGAGCTGTTTTTT.

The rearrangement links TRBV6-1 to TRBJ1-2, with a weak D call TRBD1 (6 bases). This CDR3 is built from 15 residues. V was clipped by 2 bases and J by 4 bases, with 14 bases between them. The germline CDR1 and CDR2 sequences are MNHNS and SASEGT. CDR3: CASSENLQGLYGYTF. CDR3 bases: TGTGCCAGCAGTGAAAATTTACAGGGCCTCTATGGCTACACCTTC.

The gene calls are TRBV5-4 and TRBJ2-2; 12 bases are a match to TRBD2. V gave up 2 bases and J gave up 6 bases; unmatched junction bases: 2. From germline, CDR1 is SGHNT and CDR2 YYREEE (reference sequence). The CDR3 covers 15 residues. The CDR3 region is CASSFLAGGSGELFF. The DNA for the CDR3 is TGTGCCAGCAGCTTCCTAGCGGGAGGGTCCGGGGAGCTGTTTTTT.

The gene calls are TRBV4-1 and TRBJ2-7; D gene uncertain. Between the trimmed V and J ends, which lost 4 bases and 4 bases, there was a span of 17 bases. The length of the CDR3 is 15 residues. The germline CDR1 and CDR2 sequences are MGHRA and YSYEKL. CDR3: CASSLKITDGYEQYF. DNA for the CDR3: TGCGCCAGCAGCCTCAAAATAACCGACGGGTACGAGCAGTACTTC.

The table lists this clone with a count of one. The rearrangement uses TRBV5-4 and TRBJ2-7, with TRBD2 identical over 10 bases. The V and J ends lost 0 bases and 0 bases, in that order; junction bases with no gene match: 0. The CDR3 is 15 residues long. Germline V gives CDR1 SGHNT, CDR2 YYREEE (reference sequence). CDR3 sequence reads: CASSLGTSGSYEQYF. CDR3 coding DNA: TGTGCCAGCAGCTTGGGGACTAGCGGCTCCTACGAGCAGTACTTC.

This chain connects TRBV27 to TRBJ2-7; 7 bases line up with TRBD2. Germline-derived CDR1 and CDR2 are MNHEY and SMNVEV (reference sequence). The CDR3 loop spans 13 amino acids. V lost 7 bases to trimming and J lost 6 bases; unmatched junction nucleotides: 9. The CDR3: CASTGGRSGEQYF. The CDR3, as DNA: TGTGCCAGCACGGGCGGGAGAAGTGGCGAGCAGTACTTC.

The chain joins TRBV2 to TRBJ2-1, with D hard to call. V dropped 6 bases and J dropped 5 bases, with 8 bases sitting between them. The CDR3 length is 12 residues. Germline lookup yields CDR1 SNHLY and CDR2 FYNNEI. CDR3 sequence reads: CASRGRNNEQFF. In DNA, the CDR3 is TGTGCCAGCAGGGGCAGAAACAATGAGCAGTTCTTC.

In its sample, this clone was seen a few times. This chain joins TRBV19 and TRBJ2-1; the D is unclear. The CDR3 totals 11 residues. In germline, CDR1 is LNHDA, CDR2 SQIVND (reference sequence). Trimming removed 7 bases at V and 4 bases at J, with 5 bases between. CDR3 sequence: CASTSYNEQFF. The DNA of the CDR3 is TGTGCCAGTACCAGTTACAATGAGCAGTTCTTC.

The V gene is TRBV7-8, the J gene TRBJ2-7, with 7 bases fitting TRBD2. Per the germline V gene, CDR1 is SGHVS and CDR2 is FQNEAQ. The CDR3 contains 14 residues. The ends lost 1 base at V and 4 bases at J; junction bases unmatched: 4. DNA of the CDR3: TGTGCCAGCAGCTTAGGGGCTAGCGGTTACGAGCAGTACTTC. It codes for CASSLGASGYEQYF. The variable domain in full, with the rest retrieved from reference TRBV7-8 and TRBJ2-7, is GAGVSQSPRYKVAKRGQDVALRCDPISGHVSLFWYQQALGQGPEFLTYFQNEAQLDKSGLPSDRFFAERPEGSVSTLKIQRTQQEDSAVYLCASSLGASGYEQYFGPGTRLTVT.